This T cell receptor (beta chain) was found in a study of T-cell reconstitution after alpha-beta-depleted transplantation in children (dated by TCRdb to about 2016). Regarding the study in general: T-cell immune reconstitution after TCRalphabeta/CD19-depleted allogeneic hematopoietic cell transplantation in children was quantitatively tracked in the study by means of TCR repertoire profiling.

The library was prepared using PCR. The reads were generated on an Illumina HiSeq 2500. To normalize quantification of the TCRbeta repertoire, the TCR libraries were built with molecular barcoding that relied on unique molecular identifiers. TCRdb applied fastp at Q25 and MiXCR to the public reads, then kept only in-frame beta chains. Each CDR3 protein gets just one entry, which takes the most common genes and DNA from the rows behind it. Recorded for this sample are around 600,000 distinct CDR3 sequences; over 9.5% of them occurred a single time. About 4.3% of the sample belongs to the ten largest clones. Reading from cysteine to phenylalanine, the CDR3 counts 12 amino acids. The read is trimmed to its CDR3 DNA, 36 bases read in frame from base 1. V is clipped by 5 bases and J by 2 bases, and the sequence between their germline boundaries is 5 bases long. Taken from the germline V gene, the CDR1 and CDR2 loops are SGHVS and FNYEAQ.

This clonotype was detected only a few times. Its cognate antigen has yet to be identified. No much larger clone is present one base from it, and per-base qualities are unavailable. The input for sequencing was PBMCs from the stem cell graft donor, taken from the stem cell graft. The sequence is built from TRBV7-6 and TRBJ2-3, with the D segment identity uncertain. The clonotype comes from a human donor who donated a stem cell graft to a child with acute myeloid leukemia. The bases read TGTGCCAGCAGCCACTTCACAGATACGCAGTATTTT. This codes for CASSHFTDTQYF.